The following is a T cell receptor beta chain sequence with its context. Its antigen is unknown. The data were obtained in a study of spatial heterogeneity in lung cancer. The overall study: Alpha-chain detections were consistently fewer than beta-chain detections among the sequences.

General observations from the study: Resection blood, more than follow-up blood, showed ubiquitous expanded tumor TCRs.

The time point is: sample taken at primary tumor resection. Extraction of whole RNA from tumor, nontumor lung or frozen PBMC preceded unsorted sequencing. The donor population consisted of approximately 70 patients with untreated, early-stage non-small cell lung cancer. Looked up from germline, CDR1 is SGHRS and CDR2 is YFSETQ. Unmatched junction bases numbered 1, after V lost 2 bases and J lost 3 bases. This CDR3 contains 14 residues. TCRdb independently ran MiXCR on the 5' RACE reads; one entry per CDR3 protein. Altogether under 40,000 distinct CDR3 sequences are present, roughly 5.5% being singletons, with the ten largest covering roughly 25%.

The starting material was PBMCs, obtained at surgery. This clonotype originated in a female donor with early-stage non-small cell lung cancer. The chain has TRBV5-1 and TRBJ2-3, with TRBD2 matching 9 bases. The CDR3 spells CASSFSGGTDTQYF. The CDR3 coding sequence is TGCGCCAGCAGCTTTAGCGGGGGTACAGATACGCAGTATTTT.